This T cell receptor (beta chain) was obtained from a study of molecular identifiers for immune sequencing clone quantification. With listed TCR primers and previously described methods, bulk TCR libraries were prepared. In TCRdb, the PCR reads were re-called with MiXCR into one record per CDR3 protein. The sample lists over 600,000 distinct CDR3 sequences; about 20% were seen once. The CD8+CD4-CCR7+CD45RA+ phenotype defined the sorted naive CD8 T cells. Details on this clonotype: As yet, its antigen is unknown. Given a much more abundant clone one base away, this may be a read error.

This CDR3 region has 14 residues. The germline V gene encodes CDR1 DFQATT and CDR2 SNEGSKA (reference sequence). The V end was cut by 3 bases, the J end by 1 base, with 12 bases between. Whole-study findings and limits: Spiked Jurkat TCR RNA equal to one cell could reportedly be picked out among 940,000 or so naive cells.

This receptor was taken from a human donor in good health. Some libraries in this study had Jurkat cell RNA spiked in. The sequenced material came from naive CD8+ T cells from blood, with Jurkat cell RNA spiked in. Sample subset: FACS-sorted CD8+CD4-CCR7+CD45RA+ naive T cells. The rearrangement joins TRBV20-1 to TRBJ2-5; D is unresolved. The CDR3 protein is CSASPLTLQETQYF. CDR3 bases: TGCAGTGCTAGCCCTCTAACGCTCCAAGAGACCCAGTACTTC.